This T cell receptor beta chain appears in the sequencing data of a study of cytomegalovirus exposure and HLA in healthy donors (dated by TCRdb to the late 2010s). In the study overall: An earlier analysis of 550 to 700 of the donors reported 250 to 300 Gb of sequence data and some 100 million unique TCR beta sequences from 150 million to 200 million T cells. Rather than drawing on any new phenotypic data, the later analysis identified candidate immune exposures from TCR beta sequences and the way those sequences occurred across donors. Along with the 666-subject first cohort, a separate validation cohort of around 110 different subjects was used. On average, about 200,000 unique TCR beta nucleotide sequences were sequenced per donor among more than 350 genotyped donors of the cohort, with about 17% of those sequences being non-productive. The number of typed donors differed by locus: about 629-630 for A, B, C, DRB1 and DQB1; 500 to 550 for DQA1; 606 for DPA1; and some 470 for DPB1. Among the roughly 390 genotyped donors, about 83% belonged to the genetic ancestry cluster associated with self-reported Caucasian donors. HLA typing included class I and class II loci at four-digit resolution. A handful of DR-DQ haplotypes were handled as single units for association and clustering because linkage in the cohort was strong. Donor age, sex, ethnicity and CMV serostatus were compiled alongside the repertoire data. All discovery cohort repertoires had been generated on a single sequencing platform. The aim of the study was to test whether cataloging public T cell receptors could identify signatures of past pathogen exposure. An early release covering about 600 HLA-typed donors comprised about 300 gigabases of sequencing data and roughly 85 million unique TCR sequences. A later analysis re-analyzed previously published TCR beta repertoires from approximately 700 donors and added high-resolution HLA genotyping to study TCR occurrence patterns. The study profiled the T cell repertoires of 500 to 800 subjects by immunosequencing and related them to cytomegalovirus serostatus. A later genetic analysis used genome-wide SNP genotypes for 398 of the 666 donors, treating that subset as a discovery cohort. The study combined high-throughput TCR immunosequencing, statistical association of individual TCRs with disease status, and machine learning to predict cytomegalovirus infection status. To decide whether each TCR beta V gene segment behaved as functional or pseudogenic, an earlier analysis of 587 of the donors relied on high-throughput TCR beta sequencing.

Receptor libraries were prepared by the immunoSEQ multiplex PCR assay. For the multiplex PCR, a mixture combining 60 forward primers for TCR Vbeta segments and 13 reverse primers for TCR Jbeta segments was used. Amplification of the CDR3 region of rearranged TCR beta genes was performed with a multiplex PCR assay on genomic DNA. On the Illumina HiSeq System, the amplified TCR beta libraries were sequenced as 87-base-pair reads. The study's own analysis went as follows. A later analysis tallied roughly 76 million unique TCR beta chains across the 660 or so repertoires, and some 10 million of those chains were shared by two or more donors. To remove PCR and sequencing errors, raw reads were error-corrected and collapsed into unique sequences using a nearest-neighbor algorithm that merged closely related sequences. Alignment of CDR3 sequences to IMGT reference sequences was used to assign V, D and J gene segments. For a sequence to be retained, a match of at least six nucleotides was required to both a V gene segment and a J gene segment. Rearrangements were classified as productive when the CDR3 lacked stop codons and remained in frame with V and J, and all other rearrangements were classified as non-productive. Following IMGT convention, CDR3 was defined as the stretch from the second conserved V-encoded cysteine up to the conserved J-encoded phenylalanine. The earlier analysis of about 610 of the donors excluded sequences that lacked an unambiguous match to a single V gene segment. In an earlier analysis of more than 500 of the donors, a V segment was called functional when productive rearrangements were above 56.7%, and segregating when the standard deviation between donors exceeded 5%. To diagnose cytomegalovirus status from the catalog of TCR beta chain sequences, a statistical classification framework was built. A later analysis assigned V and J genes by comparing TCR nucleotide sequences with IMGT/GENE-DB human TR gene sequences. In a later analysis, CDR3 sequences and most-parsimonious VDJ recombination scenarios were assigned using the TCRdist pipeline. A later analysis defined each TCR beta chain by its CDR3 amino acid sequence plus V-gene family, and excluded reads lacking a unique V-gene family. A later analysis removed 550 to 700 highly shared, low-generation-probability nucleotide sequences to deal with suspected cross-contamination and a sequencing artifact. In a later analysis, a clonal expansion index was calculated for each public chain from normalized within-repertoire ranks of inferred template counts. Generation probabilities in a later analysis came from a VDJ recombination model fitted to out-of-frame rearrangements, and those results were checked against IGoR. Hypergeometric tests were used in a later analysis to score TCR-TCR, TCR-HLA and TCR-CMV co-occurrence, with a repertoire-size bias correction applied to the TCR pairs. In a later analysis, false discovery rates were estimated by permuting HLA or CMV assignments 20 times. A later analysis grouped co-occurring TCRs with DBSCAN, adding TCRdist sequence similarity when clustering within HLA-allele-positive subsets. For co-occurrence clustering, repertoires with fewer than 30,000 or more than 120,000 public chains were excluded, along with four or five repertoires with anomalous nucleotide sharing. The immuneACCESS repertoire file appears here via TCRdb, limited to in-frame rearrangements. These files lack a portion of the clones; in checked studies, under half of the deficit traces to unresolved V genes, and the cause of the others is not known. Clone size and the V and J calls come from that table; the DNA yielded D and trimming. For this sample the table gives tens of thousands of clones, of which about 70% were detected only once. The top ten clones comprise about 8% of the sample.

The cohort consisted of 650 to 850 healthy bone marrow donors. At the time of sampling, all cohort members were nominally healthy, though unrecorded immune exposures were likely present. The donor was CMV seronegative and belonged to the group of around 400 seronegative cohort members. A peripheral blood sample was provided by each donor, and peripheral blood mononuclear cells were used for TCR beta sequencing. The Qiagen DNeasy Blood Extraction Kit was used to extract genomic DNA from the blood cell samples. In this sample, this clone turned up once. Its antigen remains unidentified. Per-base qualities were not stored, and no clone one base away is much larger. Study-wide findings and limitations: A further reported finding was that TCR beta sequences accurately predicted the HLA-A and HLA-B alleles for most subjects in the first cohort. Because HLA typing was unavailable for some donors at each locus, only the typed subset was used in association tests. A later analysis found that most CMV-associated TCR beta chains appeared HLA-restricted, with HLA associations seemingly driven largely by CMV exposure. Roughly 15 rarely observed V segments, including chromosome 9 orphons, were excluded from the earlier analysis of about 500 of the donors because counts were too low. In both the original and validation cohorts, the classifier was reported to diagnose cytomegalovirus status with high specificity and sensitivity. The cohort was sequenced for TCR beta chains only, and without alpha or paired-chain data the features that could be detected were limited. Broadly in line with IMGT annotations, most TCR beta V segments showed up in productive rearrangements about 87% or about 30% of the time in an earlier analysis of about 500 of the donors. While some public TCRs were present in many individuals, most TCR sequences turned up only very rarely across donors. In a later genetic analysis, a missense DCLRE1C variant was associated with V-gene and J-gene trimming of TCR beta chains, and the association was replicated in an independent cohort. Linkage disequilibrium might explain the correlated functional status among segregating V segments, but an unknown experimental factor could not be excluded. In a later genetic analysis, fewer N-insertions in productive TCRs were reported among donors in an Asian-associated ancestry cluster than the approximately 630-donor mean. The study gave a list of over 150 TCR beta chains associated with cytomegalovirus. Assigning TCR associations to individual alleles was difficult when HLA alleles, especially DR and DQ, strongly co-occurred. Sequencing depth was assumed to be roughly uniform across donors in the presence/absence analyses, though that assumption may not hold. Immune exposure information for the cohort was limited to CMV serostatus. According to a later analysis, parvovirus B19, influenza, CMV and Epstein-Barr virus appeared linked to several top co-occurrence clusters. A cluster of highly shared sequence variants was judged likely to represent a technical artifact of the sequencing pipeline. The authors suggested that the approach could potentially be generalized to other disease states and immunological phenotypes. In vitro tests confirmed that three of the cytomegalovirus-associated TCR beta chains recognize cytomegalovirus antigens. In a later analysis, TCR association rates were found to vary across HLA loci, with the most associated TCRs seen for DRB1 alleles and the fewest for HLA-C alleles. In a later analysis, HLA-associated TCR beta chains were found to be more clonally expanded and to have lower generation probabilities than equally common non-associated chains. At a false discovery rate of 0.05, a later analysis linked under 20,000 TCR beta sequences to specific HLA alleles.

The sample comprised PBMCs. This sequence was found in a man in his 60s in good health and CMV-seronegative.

The sequenced DNA is TGTGCCAGCAGTACTAGCGGGGACAGCTCCTACGAGCAGTACTTC. This gives the protein CASSTSGDSSYEQYF. The rearrangement joined TRBV6-1 to TRBJ2-7; 10 middle bases align to TRBD2. The germline V and J ends show losses of 5 bases and 0 bases respectively, and no gene match explains 4 bases of the junction. The CDR3 sequence holds 15 residues, the cysteine and phenylalanine included. The retained sequence is limited to the CDR3, 45 bases, with the frame set at the first base. CDR1 and CDR2 were assigned from the germline V gene as MNHNS and SASEGT.